This T cell receptor beta chain came from a study of blood T cells in healthy people across ages. Study outcomes and limitations: TCR beta diversity correlated strongly with naive T cell percentage. Shifts in expanded clonotypes may have been confounded by donor CMV status, which was unknown.

Germline V gene lookup returns CDR1 MGHDK and CDR2 SYGVNS. CDR3 length equals 15 residues. V shed 4 bases and J 4 bases; nucleotides not matched to a gene: 8. A remark on this clonotype: The antigen is unknown.

Through a sample-barcoded 5' primer and a J-beta primer mix, a second PCR was run for 7 to 11 cycles. Tagging of each cDNA molecule was performed by a template-switch adaptor with 12 random nucleotides. TCRdb re-called the 5' RACE reads with MiXCR, one entry per CDR3 protein. In the table there are hundreds of thousands of distinct CDR3 sequences, approximately 50% of which are singletons. The sample taken for sequencing was blood. The chain recombines TRBV25-1 with TRBJ2-7; 9 bases line up with TRBD1. The TCR was taken from a woman between 55 and 75 years old in good health. As DNA, the CDR3 is TGTGCCAGCAGTGGGGACAGGGCGTATTTTTACGAGCAGTACTTC. Encoded protein: CASSGDRAYFYEQYF.